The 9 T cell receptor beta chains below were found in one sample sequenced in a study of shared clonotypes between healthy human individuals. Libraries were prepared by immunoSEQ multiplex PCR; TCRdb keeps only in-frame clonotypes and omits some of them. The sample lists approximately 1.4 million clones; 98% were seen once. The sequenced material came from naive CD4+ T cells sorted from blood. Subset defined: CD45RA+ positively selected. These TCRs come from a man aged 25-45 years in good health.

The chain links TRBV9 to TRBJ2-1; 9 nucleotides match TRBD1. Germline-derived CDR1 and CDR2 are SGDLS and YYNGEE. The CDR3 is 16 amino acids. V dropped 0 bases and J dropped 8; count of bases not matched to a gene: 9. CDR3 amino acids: CASSVDPQGAVDEQFF. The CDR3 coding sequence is TGTGCCAGCAGCGTAGACCCACAGGGGGCTGTAGATGAGCAGTTCTTC.

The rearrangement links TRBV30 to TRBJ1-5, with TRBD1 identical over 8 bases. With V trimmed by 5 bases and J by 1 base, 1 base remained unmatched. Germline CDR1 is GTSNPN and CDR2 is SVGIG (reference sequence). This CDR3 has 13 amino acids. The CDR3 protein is CAWQGASNQPQHF. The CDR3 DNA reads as TGTGCCTGGCAGGGGGCAAGCAATCAGCCCCAGCATTTT.

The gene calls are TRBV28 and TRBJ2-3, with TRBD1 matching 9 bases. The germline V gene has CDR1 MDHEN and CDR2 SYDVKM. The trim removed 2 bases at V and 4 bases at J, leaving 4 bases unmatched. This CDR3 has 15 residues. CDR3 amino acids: CASSLRDRAPDTQYF. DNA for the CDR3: TGTGCCAGCAGTTTAAGGGACAGGGCCCCAGATACGCAGTATTTT.

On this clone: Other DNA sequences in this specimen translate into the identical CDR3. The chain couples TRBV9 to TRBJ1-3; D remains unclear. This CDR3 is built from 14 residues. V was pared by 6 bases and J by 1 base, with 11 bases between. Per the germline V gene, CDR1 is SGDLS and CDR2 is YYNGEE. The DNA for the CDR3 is TGTGCCAGCACCGCAGGTAGATCTGGAAACACCATATATTTT. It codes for CASTAGRSGNTIYF. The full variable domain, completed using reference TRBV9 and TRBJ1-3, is DSGVTQTPKHLITATGQRVTLRCSPRSGDLSVYWYQQSLDQGLQFLIQYYNGEERAKGNILERFSAQQFPDLHSELNLSSLELGDSALYFCASTAGRSGNTIYFGEGSWLTVV.

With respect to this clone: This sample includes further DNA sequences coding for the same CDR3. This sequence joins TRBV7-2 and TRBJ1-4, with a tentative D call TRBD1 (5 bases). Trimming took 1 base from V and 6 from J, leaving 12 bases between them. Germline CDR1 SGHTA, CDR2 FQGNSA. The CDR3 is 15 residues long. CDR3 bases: TGTGCCAGCAGCTTAGTAGGGCAGGGATATGAAAAACTGTTTTTT. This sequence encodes CASSLVGQGYEKLFF.

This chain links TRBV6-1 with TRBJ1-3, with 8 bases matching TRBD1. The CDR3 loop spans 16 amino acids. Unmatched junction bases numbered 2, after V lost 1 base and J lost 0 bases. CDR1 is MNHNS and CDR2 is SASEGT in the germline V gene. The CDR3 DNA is TGTGCCAGCAGTGAAGGAGACAGGGGCTCTGGAAACACCATATATTTT. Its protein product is CASSEGDRGSGNTIYF.

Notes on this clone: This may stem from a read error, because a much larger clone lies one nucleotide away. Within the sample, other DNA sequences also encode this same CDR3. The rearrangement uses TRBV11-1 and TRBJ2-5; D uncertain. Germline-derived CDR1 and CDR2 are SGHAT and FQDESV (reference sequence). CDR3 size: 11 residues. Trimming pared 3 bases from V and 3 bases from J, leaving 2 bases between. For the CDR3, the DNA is TGTGCCAGCAGCTTGGAAGAGACCCAGTACTTC. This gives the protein CASSLEETQYF.

The CDR3 spells CASSFLAGEQFF. The CDR3 bases are TGTGCCAGCAGCTTTCTTGCGGGTGAGCAGTTCTTC. The chain links TRBV11-2 to TRBJ2-1; TRBD2 might be the D (5 bases). The V and J ends lost 3 bases and 9 bases respectively, with 9 bases between them. The CDR3 consists of 12 residues. CDR1 and CDR2 (germline): SGHAT, FQNNGV.

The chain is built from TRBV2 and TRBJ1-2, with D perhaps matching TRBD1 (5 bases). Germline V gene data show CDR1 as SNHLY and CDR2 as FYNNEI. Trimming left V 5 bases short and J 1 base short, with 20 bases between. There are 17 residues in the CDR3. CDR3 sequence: CASSPRDPAHVNYGYTF. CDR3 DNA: TGTGCCAGCAGTCCCCGGGACCCGGCTCACGTTAACTATGGCTACACCTTC.